This TCR beta chain appears in the sequencing data of a study of blood T cell repertoires in COVID-19. Study as a whole: Some COVID-19 samples were acute and others convalescent; all came from the United States, Italy and Spain. The cDNA or gDNA used as material had been derived from T cells, B-cell-depleted T cells, or PBMCs.

V was clipped by 1 base and J by 6 bases, with 9 bases between them. From germline, CDR1 is SGHAT and CDR2 FQNNGV. This CDR3 comprises 13 residues. In the study's own analysis: Nucleated cell number was recorded as an estimate derived from reference gene primer amplification. Assay: immunoSEQ multiplex PCR; the TCRdb copy retains only in-frame clones and omits some. The V and J calls and clone size were taken over from that table, and D and trimming were inferred from the DNA. The top ten clones hold 1% to 1.5% of a sample with 250,000 to 300,000 clones, about 91% of them seen once. Participant-given clinical history determined each cohort assignment.

Sequencing used PBMCs or T cells enriched from blood (not recorded which). This clonotype originated in a human donor in a cohort exposed to, infected with or recovered from COVID-19 (not recorded which). The donor label of this sample is uncertain. This chain joins TRBV11-2 and TRBJ1-2; TRBD1 might be the D (5 bases). The CDR3: CASSLARDHGYTF. As DNA, the CDR3 is TGTGCCAGCAGCTTAGCCAGGGATCATGGCTACACCTTC.